The 32 T cell receptor beta chains in this list originate from one sample, sequenced in a study of technical replicates of blood from several donors. The repertoire was sequenced with immunoSEQ multiplex PCR; TCRdb's copy has only in-frame clones and lacks some. The sample holds tens of thousands of clones, 90% to 98% seen once. The sample taken for sequencing was T cells isolated from PBMCs. The receptor source for this set is a human donor in good health.

J is TRBJ1-2 and V is TRBV10-3; possibly TRBD1 for D (6 bases). This CDR3 has 12 amino acids. Trimming cost V 6 bases and J 5 bases, with 10 bases left between them. Germline V gives CDR1 ENHRY, CDR2 SYGVKD. The CDR3 DNA follows: TGTGCCATCAGACCGGACAGATATGGCTACACCTTC. It encodes CAIRPDRYGYTF.

This chain connects TRBV5-4 to TRBJ2-2; D possibly corresponds to TRBD1 (5 bases). The CDR3 covers 15 residues. The germline CDR1 and CDR2 sequences are SGHNT and YYREEE (reference sequence). With 5 bases removed from V and 4 bases from J, the gap between germline ends came to 15 bases. The CDR3 DNA follows: TGTGCCAGCAGTTCGAAAGGGGCAGGCACCGGGGAGCTGTTTTTT. Translating it yields CASSSKGAGTGELFF. The entire variable domain, with the rest obtained from reference TRBV5-4 and TRBJ2-2, is as follows: ETGVTQSPTHLIKTRGQQVTLRCSSQSGHNTVSWYQQALGQGPQFIFQYYREEENGRGNFPPRFSGLQFPNYSSELNVNALELDDSALYLCASSSKGAGTGELFFGEGSRLTVL.

The chain joins TRBV2 to TRBJ2-7, with D possibly TRBD2 on 5 matching bases. This CDR3 is built from 13 residues. Germline CDR1 reads SNHLY; CDR2 reads FYNNEI. Trimming pared 4 bases from V and 6 bases from J, leaving 13 bases between. The CDR3 DNA sequence: TGTGCCAGCAGTGTTGACCTCAGCGGCGAGCAGTACTTC. Encoded protein: CASSVDLSGEQYF.

This chain connects TRBV6-1 to TRBJ1-5; 8 nucleotides line up with TRBD1. CDR1 MNHNS and CDR2 SASEGT come from the germline V gene. V dropped 8 bases and J dropped 5; count of bases not matched to a gene: 2. The CDR3 runs 12 residues. The chain's CDR3 is CASRQGHQPQHF. CDR3 coding DNA: TGTGCCAGCCGACAGGGGCATCAGCCCCAGCATTTT.

The rearrangement joins TRBV7-3 to TRBJ2-2; TRBD2 is a possible D gene (6 bases). This CDR3 has 16 amino acids. Per the germline V gene, CDR1 is SGHTA and CDR2 is FQGTGA. Trimming removed 0 bases from V and 1 base from J, with 9 bases in between. CDR3 residues: CASSLTPRGNTGELFF. CDR3 coding DNA: TGTGCCAGCAGCTTAACTCCGCGGGGGAACACCGGGGAGCTGTTTTTT.

The chain carries TRBV29-1 and TRBJ2-3, with TRBD1 as a possible D gene (5 bases). V was trimmed by 3 bases and J by 5 bases, leaving 12 bases between them. CDR3 size: 13 residues. Germline CDR1 reads SQVTM; CDR2 reads ANQGSEA. In DNA, the CDR3 is TGCAGCGTTGATAAGGCTAGGGGAGATACGCAGTATTTT. Translated, it gives CSVDKARGDTQYF.

The chain uses TRBV6-5 and TRBJ2-7; weak D call: TRBD1 (6 bases). Germline CDR1 is MNHEY and CDR2 is SVGAGI. V lost 8 bases and J 2 bases, leaving 13 bases between the germline ends. The CDR3 runs 13 residues. The DNA for the CDR3 is TGTGCCAGCGGCCGGGACAAAGCCTACGAGCAGTACTTC. Translating gives CASGRDKAYEQYF.

The chain employs TRBV2 and TRBJ1-5; unclear D gene. This CDR3 region has 15 residues. Germline CDR1 SNHLY, CDR2 FYNNEI. Deletions cut 1 base from V and 4 bases from J, with 11 bases between. The chain's CDR3 is CASSEEVGNNQPQHF. CDR3 in DNA: TGTGCCAGCAGTGAAGAGGTCGGGAATAATCAGCCCCAGCATTTT.

J is TRBJ2-5 and V is TRBV7-3; D is perhaps TRBD1 (7 bases). Germline CDR1 and CDR2: SGHTA and FQGTGA. The CDR3 sequence is 16 residues long. Trimming took 5 bases from V and 3 from J, leaving 19 bases between them. The CDR3 DNA follows: TGTGCCAGCAGCCCCGGCAGGGGGGTGGGGGAAGAGACCCAGTACTTC. It translates to CASSPGRGVGEETQYF.

This clone was seen a single time. The chain has TRBV7-3 and TRBJ2-3; unclear D gene. The V gene lost 2 bases and the J gene lost 0 bases, with 9 bases spanning the gap. CDR1 and CDR2 from the germline V gene are SGHTA and FQGTGA. CDR3 length: 15 residues. The CDR3 sequence is CASSLGLTSTDTQYF. The CDR3 region has the DNA TGTGCCAGCAGCTTAGGCCTGACTAGCACAGATACGCAGTATTTT.

The chain has TRBV5-4 and TRBJ2-1; 11 bases align to TRBD2. Unmatched junction bases numbered 3, after V lost 2 bases and J lost 8 bases. This CDR3 is built from 14 residues. Germline-derived CDR1 and CDR2 are SGHNT and YYREEE (reference sequence). The CDR3 here is CASSFSGRADEQFF. CDR3 DNA: TGTGCCAGCAGCTTTAGCGGGAGGGCCGATGAGCAGTTCTTC.

This clone has only one observation. This chain uses TRBV28 with TRBJ2-1; TRBD1 might be the D (6 bases). Germline CDR1 reads MDHEN; CDR2 reads SYDVKM. V dropped 3 bases and J dropped 5 bases, with 11 bases sitting between them. The CDR3 sequence is 14 residues long. The CDR3 protein is CASSFTGYNNEQFF. In DNA form, the CDR3 reads TGTGCCAGCAGTTTTACAGGGTATAACAATGAGCAGTTCTTC.

The gene calls are TRBV7-9 and TRBJ2-7, with a weak D call TRBD1 (5 bases). This CDR3 region has 13 residues. V was pared by 8 bases and J by 5 bases, with 16 bases between. Germline CDR1 SEHNR, CDR2 FQNEAQ (reference sequence). DNA of the CDR3: TGTGCCAGCCCCACGGATTCAGGGAACGAGCAGTACTTC. It codes for CASPTDSGNEQYF.

V gene TRBV5-1 combines with J gene TRBJ2-7; possibly TRBD1 for D (6 bases). Germline loops: CDR1 SGHRS, CDR2 YFSETQ. V was shortened by 0 bases and J by 2 bases, with 9 bases between the two germline ends. This CDR3 comprises 14 residues. DNA for the CDR3: TGCGCCAGCAGCTTGGTCCCAGGGGCCTACGAGCAGTACTTC. This translates into CASSLVPGAYEQYF.

The V gene is TRBV29-1, the J gene TRBJ2-5, with 9 bases lining up with TRBD1. Germline assignment: CDR1 SQVTM and CDR2 ANQGSEA. V shed 7 bases, J shed 7 bases, and the junction held 16 bases outside the gene matches. This CDR3 is 15 amino acids long. The CDR3 coding sequence is TGCAGCGCTTATACTCGGGACAGGGAATTAGGGACCCAGTACTTC. It specifies CSAYTRDRELGTQYF. Supplemented by reference TRBV29-1 and TRBJ2-5, the full variable domain reads SAVISQKPSRDICQRGTSLTIQCQVDSQVTMMFWYRQQPGQSLTLIATANQGSEATYESGFVIDKFPISRPNLTFSTLTVSNMSPEDSSIYLCSAYTRDRELGTQYFGPGTRLLVL.

The J gene is TRBJ2-3, the V gene TRBV9, with D perhaps matching TRBD2 (5 bases). This CDR3 spans 16 amino acids. V was clipped by 0 bases and J by 1 base, with 12 bases between them. Germline lookup yields CDR1 SGDLS and CDR2 YYNGEE. The CDR3 bases are TGTGCCAGCAGCGTAGTGCCGGGGTTGGGCACAGATACGCAGTATTTT. Encoded protein: CASSVVPGLGTDTQYF.

This clone was seen once. V and J are TRBV5-4 and TRBJ2-1; D gene unclear. Germline CDR1 SGHNT, CDR2 YYREEE (reference sequence). CDR3 length: 11 residues. Trimming took 0 bases from V and 11 from J, leaving 6 bases between them. The CDR3: CASSLEQKQFF. CDR3 coding DNA: TGTGCCAGCAGCTTGGAACAAAAGCAGTTCTTC.

The chain carries TRBV7-9 and TRBJ2-1, with TRBD2 matching over 10 bases. The CDR3 has 16 residues. Trimming removed 5 bases from V and 13 bases from J; junction bases left unmatched: 17. CDR1 is SEHNR, CDR2 FQNEAQ, per germline (reference sequence). CDR3 coding DNA: TGTGCCAGCAGCCTGACTCTAGCGGGAGTAGTCGGTCACCAGTTCTTC. Translation gives CASSLTLAGVVGHQFF. Full variable domain (missing parts from reference TRBV7-9 and TRBJ2-1): DTGVSQNPRHKITKRGQNVTFRCDPISEHNRLYWYRQTLGQGPEFLTYFQNEAQLEKSRLLSDRFSAERPKGSFSTLEIQRTEQGDSAMYLCASSLTLAGVVGHQFFGPGTRLTVL.

The V call is TRBV4-3, the J call TRBJ1-2, with D perhaps TRBD1 (5 bases). Trimming pared 3 bases from V and 11 bases from J, leaving 19 bases between. Per the germline V gene, CDR1 is LGHNA and CDR2 is YSLEER. The CDR3 has 14 residues. CDR3 residues: CASSQSPGLTQYTF. The CDR3 DNA sequence: TGCGCCAGCAGCCAGTCCCCAGGGTTGACCCAATACACCTTC.

This clone occurred once. This chain joins TRBV11-2 and TRBJ2-1; D possibly corresponds to TRBD2 (5 bases). Germline V gene sequence: CDR1 SGHAT, CDR2 FQNNGV. Trimming stripped 1 base from V and 8 bases from J, with 12 bases between. The CDR3 spans 14 residues. CDR3 in amino acids: CASSLVTTTYEQFF. The CDR3 bases are TGTGCCAGCAGCTTAGTGACTACTACCTATGAGCAGTTCTTC. The variable domain in full, with the rest retrieved from reference TRBV11-2 and TRBJ2-1, is EAGVAQSPRYKIIEKRQSVAFWCNPISGHATLYWYQQILGQGPKLLIQFQNNGVVDDSQLPKDRFSAERLKGVDSTLKIQPAKLEDSAVYLCASSLVTTTYEQFFGPGTRLTVL.

V and J are TRBV7-2 and TRBJ2-1; TRBD2 is a possible D gene (6 bases). The germline V gene has CDR1 SGHTA and CDR2 FQGNSA. The CDR3 is 15 amino acids. With 5 bases removed from V and 5 bases from J, the gap between germline ends came to 16 bases. CDR3 bases: TGTGCCAGCAGCCCTCAAGGGACTTCTAACAATGAGCAGTTCTTC. This gives the protein CASSPQGTSNNEQFF.

Written as DNA, the CDR3 is TGTGCCAGCAGCTTATCTTTCGGCCTAGCCTCATACAATGAGCAGTTCTTC. Translated: CASSLSFGLASYNEQFF. This sequence joins TRBV5-8 and TRBJ2-1; D is perhaps TRBD2 (5 bases). The germline V and J ends were trimmed by 2 bases and 4 bases, with 19 bases remaining between them. The CDR3 is made up of 17 amino acids. Germline-derived CDR1 and CDR2 are SGHTS and YDEGEE.

The J gene is TRBJ2-1, the V gene TRBV9; D might be TRBD2 (5 bases). Trimming took 0 bases from V and 3 from J, leaving 10 bases between them. The CDR3 totals 15 residues. From germline, CDR1 is SGDLS and CDR2 YYNGEE. This CDR3 is CASSVVATVYNEQFF. Here the CDR3 DNA reads TGTGCCAGCAGCGTAGTAGCGACCGTCTACAATGAGCAGTTCTTC. Full variable domain (remainder filled in from reference TRBV9 and TRBJ2-1): DSGVTQTPKHLITATGQRVTLRCSPRSGDLSVYWYQQSLDQGLQFLIQYYNGEERAKGNILERFSAQQFPDLHSELNLSSLELGDSALYFCASSVVATVYNEQFFGPGTRLTVL.

The rearrangement uses TRBV5-4 and TRBJ2-5, with 8 bases fitting TRBD2. This CDR3 region has 15 residues. J lost 2 bases, V lost 4 bases, and 7 bases had no gene match. The germline gives CDR1 SGHNT, CDR2 YYREEE (reference sequence). CDR3 loop: CASSLAGGLQETQYF. The CDR3, as DNA: TGTGCCAGCAGCCTCGCGGGAGGTTTGCAAGAGACCCAGTACTTC.

J is TRBJ2-2 and V is TRBV7-9; TRBD2 is a possible D gene (5 bases). CDR3 size: 17 residues. CDR1 and CDR2 from the germline V gene are SEHNR and FQNEAQ (reference sequence). Trimming removed 3 bases from V and 0 bases from J, with 14 bases in between. The CDR3 protein is CASSFSGTFANTGELFF. CDR3 bases: TGTGCCAGCAGCTTCAGCGGTACGTTCGCGAACACCGGGGAGCTGTTTTTT. Looking up the rest from reference TRBV7-9 and TRBJ2-2 gives the full variable domain: DTGVSQNPRHKITKRGQNVTFRCDPISEHNRLYWYRQTLGQGPEFLTYFQNEAQLEKSRLLSDRFSAERPKGSFSTLEIQRTEQGDSAMYLCASSFSGTFANTGELFFGEGSRLTVL.

This chain joins TRBV10-3 and TRBJ1-1; possibly TRBD1 for D (5 bases). CDR3 size: 13 residues. Germline V gives CDR1 ENHRY, CDR2 SYGVKD. V was trimmed by 2 bases and J by 5 bases, leaving 9 bases between them. Here the CDR3 reads CAISEMGGTEAFF. In DNA form, the CDR3 reads TGTGCCATCAGTGAGATGGGGGGGACTGAAGCTTTCTTT.

The rearrangement joins TRBV30 to TRBJ1-4, with D perhaps matching TRBD1 (6 bases). The CDR3 has 14 residues. CDR1 is GTSNPN and CDR2 is SVGIG in the germline V gene (reference sequence). Trimming shortened V by 2 bases and J by 7 bases, and 14 bases separated the two germline ends. For the CDR3, the DNA is TGTGCCTGGAGTTCAGGGGAAGGAGTTGAAAAACTGTTTTTT. Protein product: CAWSSGEGVEKLFF.

The CDR3 region is CASSSTGNTEAFF. The CDR3 region has the DNA TGTGCCAGCAGCTCGACAGGCAACACTGAAGCTTTCTTT. This chain connects TRBV14 to TRBJ1-1; a weak D match, TRBD1 (6 bases). This CDR3 comprises 13 residues. The germline gives CDR1 SGHDN, CDR2 FVKESK. The ends were cut back, 5 bases at V and 2 bases at J, with 9 bases in the middle.

This chain joins TRBV5-1 and TRBJ1-3; a possible D gene is TRBD1 (5 bases). V lost 4 bases to trimming and J lost 0 bases, with 11 bases between them. The CDR3 runs 15 residues. Germline V gene lookup returns CDR1 SGHRS and CDR2 YFSETQ. CDR3 in DNA: TGCGCCAGCAGCCCAGGGTTCCTCTCTGGAAACACCATATATTTT. It yields the protein CASSPGFLSGNTIYF.

This clone was observed a single time. The V and J genes are TRBV10-2 and TRBJ1-2, with 10 positions matching TRBD1. This CDR3 has 13 residues. V trimming: 4 bases; J trimming: 5 bases; junction bases outside the gene matches: 1. CDR1 and CDR2 (germline): WSHSY, SAAADI. The CDR3 DNA reads as TGCGCCAGCAGTGGGGACAGGGGATATGGCTACACCTTC. Translating gives CASSGDRGYGYTF.

This sequence joins TRBV11-2 and TRBJ2-3; D is perhaps TRBD2 (6 bases). Trimming stripped 5 bases from V and 0 bases from J, with 12 bases between. The germline V gene has CDR1 SGHAT and CDR2 FQNNGV. The CDR3 is 15 amino acids. The CDR3: CASSEWGTSTDTQYF. DNA of the CDR3: TGTGCCAGCAGCGAGTGGGGGACTAGCACAGATACGCAGTATTTT.

This clone came up a few times. This rearrangement joins TRBV6-4 to TRBJ1-1; D might be TRBD1 (6 bases). Germline lookup yields CDR1 MRHNA and CDR2 SNTAGT. V was clipped by 6 bases and J by 1 base, with 9 bases between them. CDR3 length: 13 amino acids. The CDR3 sequence is CASSHRENTEAFF. The CDR3 bases are TGTGCCAGCAGCCACAGGGAGAACACTGAAGCTTTCTTT.